The present entry profiles one T cell receptor beta chain with its context. Trimming removed 5 bases from V and 4 bases from J; junction bases left unmatched: 7. The CDR3 loop spans 14 amino acids. Germline CDR1 reads MDHEN; CDR2 reads SYDVKM. The entry originates in a study of blood T cell repertoires in COVID-19. Study details: Collection of acute and convalescent COVID-19 samples took place in the United States, Italy and Spain. Sources were T cells, B-cell-depleted T cells, or PBMCs; the material itself was cDNA or gDNA.

In the authors' workflow: The assay estimated nucleated cells by amplifying reference gene primers. Some clones are missing from TCRdb's copy, which holds only in-frame ones; the method was immunoSEQ multiplex PCR. V, J and clone size reflect that table, while D and trimming were determined from the DNA. The data hold 150,000 to 200,000 clones, with 75% to 90% observed a single time. Seattle patients were enrolled while actively infected and followed longitudinally. The V call is TRBV28, the J call TRBJ1-1, with 7 bases fitting TRBD1. This TCR was sampled from a woman in her seventies with COVID-19, enrolled during active disease. Sequencing was performed on peripheral blood. The CDR3 region has the DNA TGTGCCAGCAGTCGAGGGGGCGCAGGCACTGAAGCTTTCTTT. This translates into CASSRGGAGTEAFF.